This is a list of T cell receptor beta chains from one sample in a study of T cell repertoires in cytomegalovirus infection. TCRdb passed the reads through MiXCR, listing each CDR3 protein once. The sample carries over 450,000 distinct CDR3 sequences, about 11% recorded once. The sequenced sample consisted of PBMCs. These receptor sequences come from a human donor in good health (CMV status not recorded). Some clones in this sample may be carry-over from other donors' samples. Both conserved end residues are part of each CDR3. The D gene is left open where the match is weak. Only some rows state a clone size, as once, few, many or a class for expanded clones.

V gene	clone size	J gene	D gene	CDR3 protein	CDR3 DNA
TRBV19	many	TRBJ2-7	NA	CASSIDYGRVYEQYF	TGTGCCAGTAGTATAGATTACGGCCGAGTCTACGAGCAGTACTTC
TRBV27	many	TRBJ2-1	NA	CASSLTSSDNEQFF	TGTGCCAGCAGTTTAACCAGCAGTGACAATGAGCAGTTCTTC
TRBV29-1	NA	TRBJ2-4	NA	CSASSWDIQYF	TGCAGCGCGTCCTCGTGGGACATTCAGTACTTC
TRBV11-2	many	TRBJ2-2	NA	CASSFRGEYTGELFF	TGTGCCAGCAGCTTTCGGGGAGAGTACACCGGGGAGCTGTTTTTT
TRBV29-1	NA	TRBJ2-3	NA	CSAPSNTDTQYF	TGCAGCGCTCCTAGTAACACAGATACGCAGTATTTT
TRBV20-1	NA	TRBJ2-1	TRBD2	CSARDWKRGGRNEQFF	TGCAGTGCTAGAGATTGGAAGCGGGGGGGCCGGAATGAGCAGTTCTTC
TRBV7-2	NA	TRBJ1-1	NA	CASSLWTEKTEAFF	TGTGCCAGCAGCTTGTGGACGGAAAAAACTGAAGCTTTCTTT
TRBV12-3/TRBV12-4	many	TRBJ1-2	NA	CAIWADSSNYGYTF	TGTGCCATCTGGGCGGACAGCTCTAACTATGGCTACACCTTC
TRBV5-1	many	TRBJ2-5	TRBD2	CASSLGISAGASFGTQYF	TGCGCCAGCAGCTTAGGGATTTCTGCGGGAGCCTCGTTCGGGACCCAGTACTTC
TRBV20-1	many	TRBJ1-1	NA	CSARGRRTEAFF	TGCAGTGCTAGGGGGCGCAGGACTGAAGCTTTCTTT
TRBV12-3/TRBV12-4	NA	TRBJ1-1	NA	CASSLETRTEAFF	TGTGCCAGCAGTTTGGAGACGAGGACTGAAGCTTTCTTT
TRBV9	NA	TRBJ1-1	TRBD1	CASSPQGDIGNTEAFF	TGTGCCAGCAGCCCCCAGGGGGACATCGGGAACACTGAAGCTTTCTTT
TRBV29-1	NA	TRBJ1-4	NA	CSVALTGKEKLFF	TGCAGCGTCGCCCTGACGGGAAAGGAAAAACTGTTTTTT
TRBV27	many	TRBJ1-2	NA	CASTTGAGYGYTF	TGTGCCAGCACTACGGGGGCGGGGTATGGCTACACCTTC
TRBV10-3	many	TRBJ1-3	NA	CAISEGAFGNTIYF	TGTGCCATCAGTGAGGGGGCCTTTGGAAACACCATATATTTT
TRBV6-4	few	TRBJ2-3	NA	CASSRGQPLDLSDTQYF	TGTGCCAGCAGCCGTGGACAGCCCCTGGATTTGTCAGATACGCAGTATTTT
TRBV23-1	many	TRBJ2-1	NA	CANWPFDEQFF	TGCGCCAATTGGCCGTTCGATGAGCAGTTCTTC
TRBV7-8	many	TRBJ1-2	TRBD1	CASSTNRGGYTF	TGTGCCAGCAGCACTAACAGGGGTGGCTACACCTTC
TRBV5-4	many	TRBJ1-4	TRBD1	CASSHNTGGAGKLFF	TGTGCCAGCAGCCATAACACAGGGGGCGCAGGGAAACTGTTTTTT
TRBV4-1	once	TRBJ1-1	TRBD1	CASSQEVPGQGLFF	TGCGCCAGCAGCCAAGAAGTCCCGGGACAGGGGCTTTTCTTT
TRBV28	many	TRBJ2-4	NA	CASSLGAKNIQYF	TGTGCCAGCAGTTTGGGAGCCAAAAACATTCAGTACTTC
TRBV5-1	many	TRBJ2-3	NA	CASGSTDTQYF	TGCGCCAGCGGGAGCACAGATACGCAGTATTTT
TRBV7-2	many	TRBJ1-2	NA	CASSLGVNVYGYTF	TGTGCCAGCAGCTTAGGGGTTAACGTCTACGGCTACACCTTC
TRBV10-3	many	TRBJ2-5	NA	CAIRSSGQTAGSSPQETQYF	TGTGCCATCAGATCGAGCGGACAGACCGCGGGGTCGAGTCCACAAGAGACCCAGTACTTC
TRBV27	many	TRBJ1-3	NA	CASSATYRLFSGNTIYF	TGTGCCAGCAGTGCTACGTACAGGTTATTCTCTGGAAACACCATATATTTT
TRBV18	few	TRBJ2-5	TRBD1	CASSPGQVSAQTQYF	TGTGCCAGCTCACCGGGACAGGTATCGGCACAGACCCAGTACTTC
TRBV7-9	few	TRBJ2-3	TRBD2	CASRPPSGRTDTQYF	TGTGCCAGCAGACCTCCTAGCGGCAGAACAGATACGCAGTATTTT
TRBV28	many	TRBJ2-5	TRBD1	CASSSRQGTLQETQYF	TGTGCCAGCAGCTCGAGACAGGGAACCCTCCAAGAGACCCAGTACTTC
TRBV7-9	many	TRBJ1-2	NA	CASSLEGGFGYTF	TGTGCCAGCAGCTTGGAAGGAGGGTTTGGCTACACCTTC
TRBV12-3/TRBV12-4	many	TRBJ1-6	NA	CASSPAMLRALHF	TGTGCCAGCAGCCCCGCCATGTTGAGGGCCCTCCACTTT
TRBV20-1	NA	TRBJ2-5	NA	CSASPLHSRGSRRETQYF	TGCAGTGCTAGCCCTCTACACTCACGGGGTTCCCGTCGGGAGACCCAGTACTTC
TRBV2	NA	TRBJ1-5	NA	CASKGQTSNQPQHF	TGTGCCAGCAAAGGACAGACGAGCAATCAGCCCCAGCATTTT
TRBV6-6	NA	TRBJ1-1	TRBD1	CASSDFRQGAGTEAFF	TGTGCCAGCAGTGACTTTCGACAGGGTGCTGGCACTGAAGCTTTCTTT
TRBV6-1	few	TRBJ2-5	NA	CASSEGRGQPWGTQYF	TGTGCCAGCAGTGAAGGACGGGGCCAACCCTGGGGGACCCAGTACTTC
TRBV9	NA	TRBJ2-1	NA	CASSGGSVENEQFF	TGTGCCAGCAGCGGGGGCAGTGTGGAAAATGAGCAGTTCTTC
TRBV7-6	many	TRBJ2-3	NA	CASSHKTPDTQYF	TGTGCCAGCAGCCACAAAACACCAGATACGCAGTATTTT
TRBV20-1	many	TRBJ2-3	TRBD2	CSAREGRGQYF	TGCAGTGCTAGAGAGGGGAGGGGGCAGTATTTT
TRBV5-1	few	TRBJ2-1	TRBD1	CASSTDRADLDEQFF	TGCGCCAGCAGTACCGACAGGGCCGACCTGGATGAGCAGTTCTTC
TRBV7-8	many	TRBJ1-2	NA	CASTLGGVRGYTF	TGTGCCAGCACCCTAGGAGGGGTCCGTGGCTACACCTTC
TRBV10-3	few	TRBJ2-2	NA	CAISDPSRGAGELFF	TGTGCCATCAGTGACCCCTCGCGAGGGGCCGGGGAGCTGTTTTTT
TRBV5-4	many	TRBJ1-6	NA	CASSLWGTVNPALHF	TGTGCCAGCAGCTTGTGGGGAACTGTAAACCCAGCCCTCCACTTT
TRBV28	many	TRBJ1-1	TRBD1	CASLTGDTEAFF	TGTGCCAGCCTTACAGGGGACACTGAAGCTTTCTTT
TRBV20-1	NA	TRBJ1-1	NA	CSAPRQLLNTEAFF	TGCAGTGCTCCCAGACAGCTCTTGAACACTGAAGCTTTCTTT
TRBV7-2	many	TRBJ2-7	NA	CASSLAPGQSYEQYF	TGTGCCAGCAGCTTAGCTCCCGGACAGTCCTACGAGCAGTACTTC
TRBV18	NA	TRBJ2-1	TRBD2	CASATSGSYNEQFF	TGTGCCAGCGCCACTAGCGGCTCCTACAATGAGCAGTTCTTC
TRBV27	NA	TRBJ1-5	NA	CASSPLHRDQPQHF	TGTGCCAGCAGCCCTCTACACCGAGATCAGCCCCAGCATTTT